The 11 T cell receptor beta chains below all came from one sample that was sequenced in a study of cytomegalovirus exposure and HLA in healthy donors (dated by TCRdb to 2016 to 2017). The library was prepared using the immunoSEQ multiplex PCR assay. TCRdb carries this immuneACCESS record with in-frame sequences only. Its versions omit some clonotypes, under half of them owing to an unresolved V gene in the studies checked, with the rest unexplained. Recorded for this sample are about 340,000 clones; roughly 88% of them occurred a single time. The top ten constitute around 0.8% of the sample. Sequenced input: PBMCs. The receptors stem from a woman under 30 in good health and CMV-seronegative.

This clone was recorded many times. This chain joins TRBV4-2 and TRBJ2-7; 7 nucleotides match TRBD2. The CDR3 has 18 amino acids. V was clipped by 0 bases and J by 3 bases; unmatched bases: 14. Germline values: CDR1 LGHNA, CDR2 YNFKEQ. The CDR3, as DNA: TGTGCCAGCAGCCAAGAAACCCTGTCTGCGGGAGCTAGCTACGAGCAGTACTTC. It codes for CASSQETLSAGASYEQYF.

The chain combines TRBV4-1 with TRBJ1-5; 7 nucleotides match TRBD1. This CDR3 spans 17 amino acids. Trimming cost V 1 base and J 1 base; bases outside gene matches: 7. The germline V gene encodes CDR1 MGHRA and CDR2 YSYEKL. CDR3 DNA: TGCGCCAGCAGCCAAGCCCCAGGGGGTAGCAGCAATCAGCCCCAGCATTTT. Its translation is CASSQAPGGSSNQPQHF.

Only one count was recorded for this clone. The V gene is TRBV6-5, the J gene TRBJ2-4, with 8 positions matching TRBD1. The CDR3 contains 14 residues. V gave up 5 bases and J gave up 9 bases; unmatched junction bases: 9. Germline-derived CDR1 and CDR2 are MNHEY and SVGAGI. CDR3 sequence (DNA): TGTGCCAGCAGTCACCGGGACAGGTCGAGCATTCAGTACTTC. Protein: CASSHRDRSSIQYF.

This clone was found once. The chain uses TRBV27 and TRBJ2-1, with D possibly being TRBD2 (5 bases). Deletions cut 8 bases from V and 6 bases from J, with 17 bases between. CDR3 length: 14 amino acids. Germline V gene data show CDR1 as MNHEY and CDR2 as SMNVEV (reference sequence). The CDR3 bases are TGTGCCAGCCAAGTTGAGATAGCGATCAATGAGCAGTTCTTC. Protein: CASQVEIAINEQFF.

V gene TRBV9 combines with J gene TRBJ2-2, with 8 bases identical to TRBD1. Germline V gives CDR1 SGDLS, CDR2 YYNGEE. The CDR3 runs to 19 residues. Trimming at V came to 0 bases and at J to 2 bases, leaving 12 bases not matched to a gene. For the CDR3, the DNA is TGTGCCAGCAGCGTAGATAGCCCGGGACAGGTGGGAAACACCGGGGAGCTGTTTTTT. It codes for CASSVDSPGQVGNTGELFF. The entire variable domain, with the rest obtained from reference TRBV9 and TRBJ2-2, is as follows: DSGVTQTPKHLITATGQRVTLRCSPRSGDLSVYWYQQSLDQGLQFLIQYYNGEERAKGNILERFSAQQFPDLHSELNLSSLELGDSALYFCASSVDSPGQVGNTGELFFGEGSRLTVL.

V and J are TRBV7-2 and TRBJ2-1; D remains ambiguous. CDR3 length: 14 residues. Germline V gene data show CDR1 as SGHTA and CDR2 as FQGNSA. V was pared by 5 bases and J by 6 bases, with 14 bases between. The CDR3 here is CASSIHSTSNEQFF. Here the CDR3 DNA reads TGTGCCAGCAGCATCCATAGCACCAGCAATGAGCAGTTCTTC.

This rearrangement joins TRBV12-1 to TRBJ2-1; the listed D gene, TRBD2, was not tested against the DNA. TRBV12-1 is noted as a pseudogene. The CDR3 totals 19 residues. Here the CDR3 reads CASRSRDSGTKSSYNEQFF. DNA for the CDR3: TGTGCCAGCAGATCCCGCGATAGCGGCACTAAAAGCTCCTACAATGAGCAGTTCTTC.

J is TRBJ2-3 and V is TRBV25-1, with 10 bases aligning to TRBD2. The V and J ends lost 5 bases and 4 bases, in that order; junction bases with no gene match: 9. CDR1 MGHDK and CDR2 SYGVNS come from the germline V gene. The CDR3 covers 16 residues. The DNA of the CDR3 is TGTGCCAGCAGTCTAGCGGGAGATCCTTGGGCAGATACGCAGTATTTT. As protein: CASSLAGDPWADTQYF.

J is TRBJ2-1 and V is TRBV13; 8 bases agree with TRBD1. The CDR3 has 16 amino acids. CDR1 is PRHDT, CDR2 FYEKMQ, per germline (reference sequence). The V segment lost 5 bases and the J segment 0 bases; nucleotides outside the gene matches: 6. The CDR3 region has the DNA TGTGCCAGCAGCGTCCAGGGGGCTAGCTCCTACAATGAGCAGTTCTTC. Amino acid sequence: CASSVQGASSYNEQFF.

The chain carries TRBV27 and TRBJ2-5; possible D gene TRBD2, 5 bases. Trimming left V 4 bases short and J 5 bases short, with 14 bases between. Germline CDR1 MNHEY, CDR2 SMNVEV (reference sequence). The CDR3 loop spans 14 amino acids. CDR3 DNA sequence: TGTGCCAGCAGTTCCAGGAGAAGGAGGGAGACCCAGTACTTC. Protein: CASSSRRRRETQYF.

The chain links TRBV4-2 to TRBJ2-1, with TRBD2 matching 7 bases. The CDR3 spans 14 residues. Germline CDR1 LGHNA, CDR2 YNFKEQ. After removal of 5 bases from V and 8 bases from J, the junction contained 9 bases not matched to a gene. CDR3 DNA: TGTGCCAGCAGCTGGAGGGAGGGCACGTATGAGCAGTTCTTC. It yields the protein CASSWREGTYEQFF.